This TCR beta chain stems from a study of control samples from healthy donors and cancer patients. Only a few counts were recorded for this clone. TCRdb keeps only in-frame clones here, not all; method: immunoSEQ multiplex PCR. The repertoire holds about 78,000 clones, with 85% to 90% as singletons. Germline-derived CDR1 and CDR2 are SGHVS and FNYEAQ. CDR3 length equals 15 residues. V was shortened by 5 bases and J by 6 bases, with 14 bases between the two germline ends. The origin of this receptor is a woman in her sixties in good health. The rearrangement uses TRBV7-6 and TRBJ1-6; no definite D call. Sequences were obtained from blood. CDR3 loop: CASSKEVVGNSPLHF. The CDR3 nucleotides read TGTGCCAGCAGCAAAGAGGTGGTGGGTAATTCACCCCTCCACTTT.